The T cell receptor (beta chain) under discussion was sequenced for a study of blood T cells in healthy people across ages. Alongside a J-beta primer mix, a sample-barcoded 5' primer served in a second PCR lasting about 7 to 12 cycles. TCRdb reanalysed the 5' RACE reads using MiXCR and keeps one entry per CDR3 protein. The data contain some 1.4 million distinct CDR3 sequences, 42% of them singletons. This CDR3 has 15 amino acids. V was shortened by 0 bases and J by 4 bases, with 9 bases between the two germline ends. The germline V gene encodes CDR1 SGHAT and CDR2 FQNNGV. The chain links TRBV11-2 to TRBJ2-2; D unresolved. The sequence was collected from a young woman in good health. Sequenced sample: blood. The DNA for the CDR3 is TGTGCCAGCAGCTTAGAATACCTTACCACCGGGGAGCTGTTTTTT. This encodes CASSLEYLTTGELFF.